This TCR beta chain was sequenced in a study of shared clonotypes between healthy human individuals. The authors ran the assay at deep level. Repertoires were generated with immunoSEQ multiplex PCR, while TCRdb's copy carries only in-frame clones and drops some. The sample lists roughly 2,500,000 clones, 80% to 95% seen once, with around 0.4% in the top ten. This clone was seen a single time. The source of this sequence is a man between 18 and 29 years old in good health. Some clones in this sample may be carry-over from other donors' samples. The specimen sequenced was naive CD4+ T cells from PBMCs. Regarding subset: CD45RA+ positively selected.

CDR3 coding DNA: TGTGCTAGTGGTTTGGTCGCGGGCGCGGGCACTGAAGCTTTCTTT. Protein: CASGLVAGAGTEAFF. The V gene is TRBV12-5, the J gene TRBJ1-1; D ambiguous. Trimming took off 0 bases at V and 4 bases at J, with 12 bases between the two ends. The CDR3 is 15 residues long. Looked up from germline, CDR1 is LGHNT and CDR2 is FRNRAP.